This T cell receptor beta chain was retrieved from a study of T cells in Graves' hyperthyroidism and ophthalmopathy. Study as a whole: Prior to any treatment, at the point of initial diagnosis, peripheral blood was collected.

TCR beta CDR3 sequences were amplified from RNA transcripts. HTBI primers were used for first-round RT-PCR of the TCR CDR3. TCRdb independently ran MiXCR on the multiplex PCR reads; one entry per CDR3 protein. The profile shows 490,000 or so distinct CDR3 sequences, 22% of them singletons. With respect to this clonotype: Its antigen is currently unknown.

V was trimmed by 7 bases and J by 5 bases, leaving 19 bases between them. This CDR3 is 14 amino acids long. Germline loops: CDR1 DFQATT, CDR2 SNEGSKA (reference sequence). Study-wide results and limits: A 13 V-J model separated ophthalmopathy from stable hyperthyroidism. Within blood appeared most thyroid clonotypes that had expanded above 0.001.

Orbital computed tomography, thyroid ultrasound, serum thyroxine and TRAb, and clinical symptoms together informed the diagnoses. The chain couples TRBV20-1 to TRBJ2-3, with D perhaps matching TRBD1 or TRBD2 (6 bases each). The specimen sequenced was blood. The clonotype comes from a woman in her 70s with Graves' ophthalmopathy. The CDR3 is CSVRVQGRGDTQYF. CDR3 DNA: TGCAGTGTCAGGGTGCAGGGGCGGGGAGATACGCAGTATTTT.